A single sample gave rise to the 22 T cell receptor beta chains below, sequenced in a study of metastatic and nonmetastatic thyroid tumors. Thyroid surgery took place with no prior treatment in any patient. TCRdb re-analyzed the PCR reads through MiXCR. The table has 85,000 to 95,000 clones, 15% seen once; the top ten hold 3% to 4.5%. The specimen sequenced was blood. These receptor sequences come from a female donor with papillary thyroid cancer or a benign thyroid nodule (not recorded which). Some clones in this sample may be carry-over from other donors' samples.

Comment on this clone: Being one base from a much bigger clone, this may be a read error. Additional DNA sequences in this sample encode the identical CDR3. V gene TRBV12-3 or TRBV12-4 combines with J gene TRBJ2-3; D gene ambiguous. The CDR3 extends over 13 amino acids. The chain's CDR3 is CASSLPITDTQYF. For the CDR3, the DNA is TGTGCCAGCAGTTTACCCATCACAGATACTCAGTATTTT.

Only a few counts were recorded for this clone. The genes are TRBV27 and TRBJ1-2; possibly TRBD1 for D (5 bases). Between the trimmed V and J ends, which lost 5 bases and 5 bases, there was a span of 24 bases. This CDR3 is built from 17 residues. Germline values: CDR1 MNHEY, CDR2 SMNVEV (reference sequence). CDR3 in DNA: TGTGCCAGCAGTCACCGGGACTCGGGGGGTAACTATTATGGCTACACCTTC. Translation: CASSHRDSGGNYYGYTF.

In this sample, this clone turned up many times. This sequence joins TRBV12-3 or TRBV12-4 and TRBJ1-5, with D possibly TRBD1 on 6 matching bases. The CDR3 contains 12 residues. V lost 7 bases to trimming and J lost 6 bases, with 10 bases between them. CDR3 sequence: CASTRGGQPQHF. In DNA form, the CDR3 reads TGTGCCAGCACCCGAGGGGGTCAGCCCCAGCATTTT.

This clone was counted only a few times. A much larger clone differs from this one at a single base, so this may be a read error. The chain links TRBV28 to TRBJ2-3; TRBD1 might be the D (5 bases). Germline V gene sequence: CDR1 MDHEN, CDR2 SYDVKM. Trimming pared 5 bases from V and 11 bases from J, leaving 11 bases between. The CDR3 is 11 amino acids. CDR3 residues: CASSDRGKQYF. CDR3 bases: TGTGCCAGCAGTGATAGGGGAAAGCAGTATTTT.

This clone has at least ten counts. This chain links TRBV5-8 with TRBJ2-7; D might be TRBD1 (7 bases). V was pared by 3 bases and J by 9 bases, with 16 bases between. Germline assignment: CDR1 SGHTS and CDR2 YDEGEE. The CDR3 sequence is 13 residues long. The CDR3 protein is CASSSPGGRGQYF. CDR3 DNA sequence: TGTGCCAGCAGCTCCCCAGGGGGGCGCGGGCAGTACTTC.

This chain connects TRBV7-3 to TRBJ2-7; 7 bases fit TRBD1. CDR1 SGHTA and CDR2 FQGTGA come from the germline V gene. The CDR3 consists of 15 residues. Germline trimming cut 5 bases from V and 0 bases from J; bases unmatched to any gene: 7. This CDR3 reads CASSIVRDSSYEQYV. In nucleotides, the CDR3 is TGTGCCAGCAGCATCGTCCGGGACAGCTCCTACGAGCAGTACGTC.

This clone has ten or more counts. The gene calls are TRBV5-1 and TRBJ1-1; D remains ambiguous. The CDR3 is 12 amino acids. Germline V gene lookup returns CDR1 SGHRS and CDR2 YFSETQ. The V end lost 4 bases, the J end lost 5 bases, and 9 bases lay between the germline ends. CDR3 sequence (DNA): TGCGCCAGCAGCCCAAGTGGGACTGAAGCTTTCTTT. Translation: CASSPSGTEAFF.

This clone was seen at least ten times. This chain connects TRBV9 to TRBJ2-1; perhaps TRBD2 as D (6 bases). The germline V gene has CDR1 SGDLS and CDR2 YYNGEE. The CDR3 has 13 amino acids. The V and J ends lost 2 bases and 10 bases respectively, with 13 bases between them. CDR3 in DNA: TGTGCCAGCAGCGTGGGTCTGGAGGGGGAGCAGTTCTTC. Translating gives CASSVGLEGEQFF.

This clone was recorded at least ten times. The V gene is TRBV12-3 or TRBV12-4, the J gene TRBJ1-4; D is ambiguous. Trimming left V 8 bases short and J 8 bases short, with 18 bases between. The CDR3 spans 14 residues. The CDR3 loop is CASSEHGPGEKLFF. Here the CDR3 DNA reads TGTGCCAGCTCCGAACACGGGCCCGGGGAAAAACTGTTTTTT.

A word on this clone: This clone may be a read error of a much larger clone one base away. The chain uses TRBV5-4 and TRBJ2-2; unclear D gene. The length of the CDR3 is 13 residues. The germline V gene encodes CDR1 SGHNT and CDR2 YYREEE (reference sequence). The CDR3 DNA reads TGTGCCAGCAGATCGCGGAACACCTGGGAGCTGTTTTTT. Protein: CASRSRNTWELFF.

This clone was seen ten or more times. The chain carries TRBV3-1 and TRBJ1-1; D unresolved. Between the trimmed V and J ends, which lost 4 bases and 11 bases, there was a span of 14 bases. Germline-derived CDR1 and CDR2 are LGHDT and YNNKEL (reference sequence). The CDR3 runs to 12 residues. CDR3 loop: CASSPDGGIAFF. CDR3 coding DNA: TGTGCCAGCAGCCCCGATGGAGGGATCGCTTTCTTT.

This clone was detected ten times or more. This chain connects TRBV9 to TRBJ1-6; D perhaps matches TRBD1 (6 bases). V lost 4 bases, J lost 6 bases, and 11 bases lay in between. The CDR3 spans 14 residues. Germline CDR1 and CDR2: SGDLS and YYNGEE. DNA of the CDR3: TGTGCCAGCAGCCTGACAGGACTTAATTCACCCCTCCACTTT. Its protein product is CASSLTGLNSPLHF.

The chain has TRBV7-3 and TRBJ1-1; D gene uncertain. V shed 1 base and J shed 6 bases, with 12 bases lying between them. This CDR3 spans 14 amino acids. The germline V gene has CDR1 SGHTA and CDR2 FQGTGA. CDR3 residues: CASSLIGDEAEAFF. As DNA, the CDR3 is TGTGCCAGCAGCTTAATCGGGGATGAGGCTGAAGCTTTCTTT.

This clone was counted ten times or more. The DNA for the CDR3 is TGTGCCAGCAGTTTAACCCAGAGCTCCTATAATTCACCCCTCCACTTT. Translation: CASSLTQSSYNSPLHF. The chain has TRBV27 and TRBJ1-6; D is ambiguous. The V gene lost 2 bases and the J gene lost 0 bases, with 8 bases spanning the gap. CDR1 and CDR2 from the germline V gene are MNHEY and SMNVEV (reference sequence). The CDR3 spans 16 residues.

In this sample, this clone turned up many times. A much more abundant neighbour one base away suggests this may be a read error. V is TRBV27 and J is TRBJ1-5; TRBD1 matches 7 bases. V lost 3 bases to trimming and J lost 4 bases; unmatched junction nucleotides: 6. The germline V gene has CDR1 MNHEY and CDR2 SMNVEV (reference sequence). The CDR3 is made up of 15 amino acids. CDR3 DNA sequence: TGTGCCAGCAGTTTCGGACAGGTCCCAAATCAGCCCCAGCATTTT. Translation gives CASSFGQVPNQPQHF.

This clone came up many times. CDR3 region: CASSRMGGPTDTQYF. Here the CDR3 DNA reads TGTGCCAGCAGTAGGATGGGGGGTCCCACAGATACGCAGTATTTT. The rearrangement links TRBV28 to TRBJ2-3; maybe TRBD2 (6 bases). The germline gives CDR1 MDHEN, CDR2 SYDVKM. The ends were cut back, 5 bases at V and 2 bases at J, with 14 bases in the middle. The CDR3 spans 15 residues.

The chain uses TRBV5-1 and TRBJ2-7; 8 nucleotides line up with TRBD1. This CDR3 has 14 residues. The V gene's germline CDR1 is SGHRS and CDR2 YFSETQ. With V trimmed by 4 bases and J by 5 bases, 8 bases remained unmatched. In nucleotides, the CDR3 is TGCGCCAGCAGCCCAGGACAGGGAACCAACGAGCAGTACTTC. This translates into CASSPGQGTNEQYF.

This clone was seen a handful of times. The germline gene is not matched at one end of the junction; a read error may be the cause. The chain employs TRBV28 and TRBJ2-7, with D possibly being TRBD1 (5 bases). The CDR3 spans 13 residues. Looked up from germline, CDR1 is MDHEN and CDR2 is SYDVKM. The CDR3 nucleotides read TGTGCCAACAGTCCTGGACATGGCTACGAGCAGTACTTC. This encodes CANSPGHGYEQYF.

This sequence joins TRBV5-4 and TRBJ2-5; perhaps TRBD2 as D (5 bases). Trimming pared 0 bases from V and 5 bases from J, leaving 8 bases between. This CDR3 is built from 13 residues. CDR1 and CDR2 from the germline V gene are SGHNT and YYREEE (reference sequence). In DNA form, the CDR3 reads TGTGCCAGCAGCTTGGCGGGGATGGAGACCCAGTACTTC. It codes for CASSLAGMETQYF. The full variable domain, its missing parts supplied by reference TRBV5-4 and TRBJ2-5, is ETGVTQSPTHLIKTRGQQVTLRCSSQSGHNTVSWYQQALGQGPQFIFQYYREEENGRGNFPPRFSGLQFPNYSSELNVNALELDDSALYLCASSLAGMETQYFGPGTRLLVL.

This chain uses TRBV4-1 with TRBJ2-3, with 16 bases fitting TRBD2. After removal of 4 bases from V and 3 bases from J, the junction contained 7 bases not matched to a gene. CDR3 length equals 18 residues. From germline, CDR1 is MGHRA and CDR2 YSYEKL. The CDR3, as DNA: TGCGCCAGCAGCCCCGGGACTAGCGGGGGGGCCGGGACAGATACGCAGTATTTT. As protein: CASSPGTSGGAGTDTQYF.

By sample share, this clone is medium-sized. This sample also contains other DNA sequences that code for the same CDR3. The gene calls are TRBV6-1 and TRBJ2-7, with TRBD1 matching over 7 bases. The CDR3 spans 12 residues. V shed 4 bases and J 4 bases; nucleotides not matched to a gene: 1. Germline assignment: CDR1 MNHNS and CDR2 SASEGT. The CDR3 region is CASSAGGYEQYF. The CDR3, as DNA: TGTGCCAGCAGTGCAGGGGGTTACGAGCAGTACTTC.

This clone has only a few counts. The chain links TRBV5-1 to TRBJ1-1; D uncertain. The length of the CDR3 is 13 residues. Germline CDR1 SGHRS, CDR2 YFSETQ. The ends were cut back, 6 bases at V and 4 bases at J, with 13 bases in the middle. Written as DNA, the CDR3 is TGCGCCAGCATGCCCGATACACCCACTGAAGCTTTCTTT. This sequence encodes CASMPDTPTEAFF.